This TCR beta chain was recorded in a study of blood T cells in healthy people across ages. Study-level findings and limits: Long-lived donors exceeded aged donors in naive CD4+ cells and diversity.

To note about this clonotype: Its antigen is still unknown. This may be a read error, as it is one base from a much larger clone.

The CDR3 is 13 residues long. Germline V lookup: CDR1 SGHTA, CDR2 FQGNSA. The V and J ends lost 5 bases and 0 bases respectively, with 7 bases between them. With a J-beta primer mix and a sample-barcoded 5' primer, a second PCR ran about 7 to 12 cycles. Each cDNA molecule was tagged by a template-switch adaptor with 12 random nucleotides. Each CDR3 protein gets one entry after TCRdb re-called the 5' RACE reads with MiXCR. The table has more than 500,000 distinct CDR3 sequences, roughly 28% seen once. Staff drew approximately 9.1 milliliters of peripheral blood from each donor. Per sample, extraction of total RNA gave at least 5 micrograms in every case.

The sample taken for sequencing was blood. This receptor was identified in a woman in her sixties or seventies in good health. The rearrangement uses TRBV7-2 and TRBJ2-5, with unresolved D. CDR3 amino acids: CASSTRNQETQYF. CDR3 nucleotides: TGTGCCAGCAGCACCCGAAACCAAGAGACCCAGTACTTC.